This T cell receptor (beta chain) was retrieved from a study of identical twins. General study results and limits: Monozygotic twin pairs showed more out-of-frame TCR alpha sharing than models estimated. It was possible that invariant MAIT and iNKT cells partly confounded the zero-insertion analyses.

TCRdb redid the calling of the 5' RACE reads with MiXCR, one entry per CDR3 protein. The sample holds under 800,000 distinct CDR3 sequences; roughly 20% are singletons and the top ten take roughly 4%. Concerning this clonotype: What it recognizes is unknown.

Trimming pared 0 bases from V and 5 bases from J, leaving 9 bases between. There are 14 residues in the CDR3. The V gene's germline CDR1 is KGHSH and CDR2 LQKENI. This same sample was also taken into another study, of T cells expressing NK-cell markers. As that report states: Among the eight sequenced donors, seven tested HCMV-seropositive and one tested seronegative. Of the CD8+ T cells in about 6 donors, about 1.0-7.5% belonged to dominant NKG2C+ clonotypes.

Sequences were obtained from PBMCs. This TCR was recovered from a woman between 18 and 29 years old in good health. The chain uses TRBV18 and TRBJ2-3, with a weak D call TRBD2 (5 bases). This CDR3 reads CASSPPASRDTQYF. The CDR3 nucleotides read TGTGCCAGCTCACCACCGGCTAGCCGAGATACGCAGTATTTT.